A single sample is the source of the 18 T cell receptor beta chains below, sequenced in a study of blood T cells in healthy people across ages. Primers used in a second PCR of about 6 to 12 cycles were a sample-barcoded 5' primer and a J-beta primer mix. TCRdb reprocessed the 5' RACE reads with MiXCR, giving one entry per CDR3 protein. Found here are approximately 760,000 distinct CDR3 sequences, around 25% of them singletons; the top ten hold more than 8.5%. The data also belong to a second study, concerning T cells of mothers and their children.

The sequenced sample was blood. The receptors come from a boy under 18 in good health.

The chain joins TRBV12-3 or TRBV12-4 to TRBJ1-2, with D possibly TRBD1 on 6 matching bases. V was shortened by 2 bases and J by 7 bases, with 14 bases between the two germline ends. This CDR3 comprises 14 residues. CDR3 protein: CASSLQQGSSGYTF. CDR3 nucleotide sequence: TGTGCCAGCAGTTTACAACAGGGATCCTCTGGCTACACCTTC.

The rearrangement joins TRBV7-2 to TRBJ2-3, with no clear D. V was shortened by 5 bases and J by 2 bases, with 8 bases between the two germline ends. The germline CDR1 and CDR2 sequences are SGHTA and FQGNSA. The CDR3 sequence is 13 residues long. This CDR3 is CASSADNTDTQYF. DNA of the CDR3: TGTGCCAGCAGCGCAGACAACACAGATACGCAGTATTTT. The variable domain in full, completed from reference TRBV7-2 and TRBJ2-3, reads GAGVSQSPSNKVTEKGKDVELRCDPISGHTALYWYRQSLGQGLEFLIYFQGNSAPDKSGLPSDRFSAERTGGSVSTLTIQRTQQEDSAVYLCASSADNTDTQYFGPGTRLTVL.

This clonotype was observed a handful of times. The CDR3, as DNA: TGTGCCAGCAGCGCCGACAGGACTTATGGCTACACCTTC. This sequence encodes CASSADRTYGYTF. V usage is TRBV2 and J usage is TRBJ1-2, with D possibly being TRBD1 (6 bases). The ends were cut back, 6 bases at V and 5 bases at J, with 13 bases in the middle. In germline, CDR1 is SNHLY, CDR2 FYNNEI. The CDR3 consists of 13 residues.

This clonotype has a handful of counts. The J gene is TRBJ1-5, the V gene TRBV4-1, with a weak D call TRBD1 (5 bases). Trimming stripped 7 bases from V and 0 bases from J, with 13 bases between. The CDR3 length is 15 residues. Germline V gene data show CDR1 as MGHRA and CDR2 as YSYEKL. CDR3 sequence reads: CASTRDEGSNQPQHF. For the CDR3, the DNA is TGCGCCAGCACTCGGGACGAGGGTAGCAATCAGCCCCAGCATTTT.

The chain combines TRBV20-1 with TRBJ2-7, with 7 bases that match TRBD2. The V gene end was trimmed by 4 bases and the J gene end by 5 bases; junction bases not matched to a gene: 11. The CDR3 has 14 amino acids. The germline V gene encodes CDR1 DFQATT and CDR2 SNEGSKA (reference sequence). The CDR3 DNA reads as TGCAGTGCTACGAGGGCGGGAGAAGGCAACGAGCAGTACTTC. Its translation: CSATRAGEGNEQYF.

This clonotype was recorded a few times. The rearrangement joins TRBV29-1 to TRBJ2-3, with D tentatively TRBD1 (5 bases). The CDR3 consists of 15 residues. Germline CDR1 and CDR2: SQVTM and ANQGSEA. The V end was cut by 0 bases, the J end by 2 bases, with 12 bases between. The CDR3 DNA follows: TGCAGCGTTGAAGAAGGGGCCAGGAACACAGATACGCAGTATTTT. Encoded protein: CSVEEGARNTDTQYF.

This chain links TRBV29-1 with TRBJ2-5, with D perhaps TRBD1 (6 bases). The J call is in doubt because the DNA end fits TRBJ2-7 better. CDR3 length equals 15 residues. Germline CDR1 is SQVTM and CDR2 is ANQGSEA. The CDR3 nucleotides read TGCAGCGTTCGAACAGGGATGAGGGGGACCTACGAGCAGTACTTC. Its protein product is CSVRTGMRGTYEQYF.

This clonotype was counted only a few times. The genes are TRBV7-3 and TRBJ2-4; 7 positions agree with TRBD1. The CDR3 is 17 amino acids. Trimming at V came to 5 bases and at J to 4 bases, leaving 14 bases not matched to a gene. Germline V gene lookup returns CDR1 SGHTA and CDR2 FQGTGA. The CDR3 reads CASSASGRGDRKNIQYF. The CDR3 nucleotides read TGTGCCAGCAGCGCATCTGGGCGTGGGGACAGAAAAAACATTCAGTACTTC.

This clonotype was counted only a few times. The chain carries TRBV16 and TRBJ1-1; the D is unclear. Deletions cut 7 bases from V and 4 bases from J, with 13 bases between. The CDR3 is 13 residues long. In germline, CDR1 is KGHSY, CDR2 FQNENV. The CDR3 here is CASTGPYFTEAFF. The CDR3 DNA sequence: TGTGCCAGCACCGGGCCCTACTTCACTGAAGCTTTCTTT.

This clonotype has only a few counts. This rearrangement joins TRBV15 to TRBJ2-1; D uncertain. This CDR3 comprises 14 residues. CDR1 is LNHNV and CDR2 is YYDKDF in the germline V gene (reference sequence). V lost 0 bases and J 4 bases, leaving 7 bases between the germline ends. The CDR3 spells CATSRERIYNEQFF. DNA of the CDR3: TGTGCCACCAGCAGAGAACGGATATACAATGAGCAGTTCTTC.

This sequence joins TRBV5-1 and TRBJ2-2; maybe TRBD2 (6 bases). CDR3 length: 14 amino acids. V lost 4 bases, J lost 3 bases, and 10 bases lay in between. Germline V gene sequence: CDR1 SGHRS, CDR2 YFSETQ. CDR3 nucleotides: TGCGCCAGCAGCACGGGGACTCACACCGGGGAGCTGTTTTTT. Protein product: CASSTGTHTGELFF.

The chain joins TRBV9 to TRBJ2-7, with D perhaps matching TRBD1 or TRBD2 (7 bases each). This CDR3 comprises 14 residues. Germline CDR1 reads SGDLS; CDR2 reads YYNGEE. V lost 5 bases and J lost 6, with 18 bases in between. CDR3 nucleotides: TGTGCCAGCAGTCCAGGGGGAGGGTGGCTCGAGCAGTACTTC. It yields the protein CASSPGGGWLEQYF.

This clonotype was seen a few times. V and J are TRBV25-1 and TRBJ2-1; 7 bases match TRBD2. The J call is uncertain, as TRBJ2-7 better fits the DNA end. The CDR3 length is 15 residues. Germline CDR1 reads MGHDK; CDR2 reads SYGVNS. CDR3 DNA: TGTGCCAGCACCTGGGCGGGAGAAACCCCCTACGAGCAGTACTTC. This sequence encodes CASTWAGETPYEQYF.

The J gene is TRBJ1-4, the V gene TRBV7-9, with TRBD1 identical over 8 bases. J was trimmed by 8 bases and V by 3 bases; bases with no gene match: 8. This CDR3 is built from 15 residues. Germline loops: CDR1 SEHNR, CDR2 FQNEAQ (reference sequence). The CDR3 DNA reads as TGTGCCAGCAGCTTGCCAGGGGGCATGGAGGAAAAACTGTTTTTT. It encodes CASSLPGGMEEKLFF. The full variable domain, with the rest looked up from reference TRBV7-9 and TRBJ1-4, is DTGVSQNPRHKITKRGQNVTFRCDPISEHNRLYWYRQTLGQGPEFLTYFQNEAQLEKSRLLSDRFSAERPKGSFSTLEIQRTEQGDSAMYLCASSLPGGMEEKLFFGSGTQLSVL.

The J gene is TRBJ2-7, the V gene TRBV6-1, with 9 bases identical to TRBD1. CDR1 and CDR2 (germline): MNHNS, SASEGT. Losses at the gene ends were 6 bases for V and 2 bases for J; bases not matched to a gene: 14. The CDR3 loop spans 17 amino acids. CDR3 amino acids: CASSRIGQGRGPYEQYF. The CDR3 DNA follows: TGTGCCAGCAGCCGAATAGGACAGGGGAGAGGCCCCTACGAGCAGTACTTC.

The genes are TRBV12-3 or TRBV12-4 and TRBJ2-5; D is ambiguous. The J call may not be correct, given that the DNA end is closer to TRBJ2-7. The CDR3 spans 14 residues. The CDR3 loop is CASSLTALSAEQYF. CDR3 nucleotide sequence: TGTGCCAGCAGTTTAACTGCTTTATCGGCCGAGCAGTACTTC.

A remark on this clonotype: A read error may produce the germline difference seen at one junction end. The chain is built from TRBV7-7 and TRBJ2-1, with a tentative D call TRBD2 (6 bases). Germline assignment: CDR1 SSHAT and CDR2 FNYEAQ (reference sequence). The CDR3 is made up of 16 amino acids. In DNA, the CDR3 is TGTGCTAGCAGCACATTGGGGCGGGGCCCCTACAATGAGCAGTTCTTC. It is translated as CASSTLGRGPYNEQFF.

V usage is TRBV11-2 and J usage is TRBJ2-2, with D perhaps matching TRBD1 or TRBD2 (6 bases each). The germline V and J ends were trimmed by 7 bases and 4 bases, with 13 bases remaining between them. The CDR3 length is 14 residues. Germline CDR1 is SGHAT and CDR2 is FQNNGV. CDR3 nucleotide sequence: TGTGCCAGCACCTGGGGGGCCGTCACCGGGGAGCTGTTTTTT. Its protein product is CASTWGAVTGELFF. Full variable domain (remainder filled in from reference TRBV11-2 and TRBJ2-2): EAGVAQSPRYKIIEKRQSVAFWCNPISGHATLYWYQQILGQGPKLLIQFQNNGVVDDSQLPKDRFSAERLKGVDSTLKIQPAKLEDSAVYLCASTWGAVTGELFFGEGSRLTVL.